The 6 T cell receptor beta chains below were found in one sample sequenced in a study of tumor-infiltrating lymphocytes in primary liver carcinoma. Blood RNA originated from unsorted whole blood, with germline DNA additionally extracted. Total RNA (approximately 450 ng) served as template for TCR beta cDNA synthesis primed by a constant-region primer. Construction of TCR beta libraries relied on three successive nested multiplex PCR rounds employing slightly modified ARM-PCR. Amplification in the first two PCR rounds was performed using TRBV1-TRBV30 forward primers and a C-beta reverse primer for 10 cycles each. TCRdb called the multiplex PCR reads again in MiXCR, with one record for every CDR3 protein. Of just over 300,000 distinct CDR3 sequences listed, about 50% were seen once; the top ten hold approximately 15%. Input material: peripheral blood. The source of these receptors is a woman aged 30 to 39 with primary liver carcinoma and hepatitis B virus infection.

With regard to this clonotype: Since no conserved phenylalanine or tryptophan closes the CDR3, a read error is the likely cause. V usage is TRBV11-2 and J usage is TRBJ2-3; 8 bases map to TRBD2. The CDR3 runs 15 residues. The V gene's germline CDR1 is SGHAT and CDR2 FQNNGV. The CDR3, as DNA: TGTGCCAGCACCTATAGCGGGATTGGAACAGATGCGCAGTATCTT. Amino acid sequence: CASTYSGIGTDAQYL.

V usage is TRBV29-1 and J usage is TRBJ2-1; D uncertain. The CDR3 spans 12 residues. V gave up 2 bases and J gave up 4 bases, with 6 bases separating them. Per the germline V gene, CDR1 is SQVTM and CDR2 is ANQGSEA. CDR3 bases: TGCAGCGTTGAATCCGTATACAATGAGCAGTTCTTC. This sequence encodes CSVESVYNEQFF.

A remark on this clonotype: A read error may account for a junction end that differs from germline. The rearrangement links TRBV5-6 to TRBJ2-2, with TRBD2 as a possible D gene (5 bases). The CDR3 is made up of 15 amino acids. In germline, CDR1 is SGHDT, CDR2 YYEEEE. The CDR3 coding sequence is TGTGCCAGCAGCCTGGCACCCAGAGTCGCCGGGGAGCTGTCTTTT. This translates into CASSLAPRVAGELSF.

Worth noting for this clonotype: This may be a read error, as it is one base from a much larger clone. The rearrangement joins TRBV4-1 to TRBJ2-3; tentatively, D is TRBD1 or TRBD2 (5 bases each). Germline V gives CDR1 MGHRA, CDR2 YSYEKL. The CDR3 sequence is 17 residues long. CDR3 coding DNA: TGCGCCAGCAGCCATTACCGTGGGGGAGAGGGCACAGATATGCAGTATTTT. Translation: CASSHYRGGEGTDMQYF.

This clonotype showed up just once. A much bigger clone sits one base away, suggesting this may be a read error. The genes are TRBV29-1 and TRBJ2-1; 8 positions agree with TRBD2. This CDR3 spans 13 amino acids. The V and J ends lost 6 bases and 5 bases, in that order; junction bases with no gene match: 6. Looked up from germline, CDR1 is SQVTM and CDR2 is ANQGSEA. CDR3 sequence (DNA): TGCAGCGTGCATGGGCGGGAGGACAATGAGCAGTTCTTC. It specifies CSVHGREDNEQFF.

The genes are TRBV11-3 and TRBJ1-1, with no clear D. The CDR3 covers 14 residues. V was trimmed by 5 bases and J by 4 bases, leaving 14 bases between them. In germline, CDR1 is SGHNT, CDR2 YENEEA. The CDR3 reads CASSGINWSTEAFF. The DNA for the CDR3 is TGTGCCAGCAGCGGAATTAATTGGAGCACTGAAGCTTTCTTT.